This TCR beta chain was documented in a study of shared clonotypes between healthy human individuals. CDR3 length: 14 amino acids. Germline assignment: CDR1 MNHNY and CDR2 SVGAGI (reference sequence). The trim removed 4 bases at V and 1 base at J, leaving 1 base unmatched. Without sorting, samples used about 90 million PBMCs for genomic DNA. The data were produced by immunoSEQ multiplex PCR, yet TCRdb's version contains in-frame clones alone and is incomplete. The sample contains about half a million clones, roughly 80% of which appear only once. This clone occurred many times. This sample includes further DNA sequences coding for the same CDR3.

This receptor was obtained from a middle-aged woman in good health. Some clones in this sample may be carry-over from other donors' samples. The chain employs TRBV6-6 and TRBJ2-5, with TRBD1 identical over 9 bases. Sequenced: PBMCs. CDR3 DNA sequence: TGTGCCAGCAGTTCACAGGGGGCCCAAGAGACCCAGTACTTC. It specifies CASSSQGAQETQYF.